This TCR beta chain was recorded in a study of T cell changes during pregnancy in multiple sclerosis. Only in-frame clones appear in the TCRdb table, and some are missing; sequencing was by immunoSEQ multiplex PCR. The profile shows over 50,000 clones, roughly 90% of them singletons. The germline CDR1 and CDR2 sequences are MNHEY and SMNVEV (reference sequence). The CDR3 has 16 amino acids. V lost 3 bases to trimming and J lost 4 bases; unmatched junction nucleotides: 6. The TCR originated in a female donor with multiple sclerosis, enrolled in a pregnancy study. Sequences were derived from peripheral blood, sampled in the first trimester of pregnancy. This sequence joins TRBV27 and TRBJ2-7; 13 bases line up with TRBD2. The CDR3 nucleotides read TGTGCCAGCAGTTTGTTCGGACTAGCGGGGGTTTACGAGCAGTACTTC. Amino acid sequence: CASSLFGLAGVYEQYF.